Sequencing of this T cell receptor (beta chain) was carried out in a study of T cell responses to AZD1222 COVID-19 vaccine. About the research overall: Whether given at about 4 or about 12 weeks, second doses were pooled.

V gave up 5 bases and J gave up 6 bases; unmatched junction bases: 8. The CDR3 is made up of 16 amino acids. From germline, CDR1 is LNHDA and CDR2 SQIVND (reference sequence). Some clones are missing from TCRdb's copy, which holds only in-frame ones; the method was immunoSEQ multiplex PCR. The repertoire consists of around 100,000 clones, with 88% occurring once and the leading ten covering about 19%. The genes are TRBV19 and TRBJ2-3, with TRBD2 identical over 13 bases. The sequencing used peripheral blood, collected on day 0 of AZD1222 vaccination. The clonotype was recovered from an adult in good health. CDR3 amino acids: CASSLLLAGGRDTQYF. CDR3 bases: TGTGCCAGTAGTCTATTACTAGCGGGAGGGCGGGATACGCAGTATTTT.